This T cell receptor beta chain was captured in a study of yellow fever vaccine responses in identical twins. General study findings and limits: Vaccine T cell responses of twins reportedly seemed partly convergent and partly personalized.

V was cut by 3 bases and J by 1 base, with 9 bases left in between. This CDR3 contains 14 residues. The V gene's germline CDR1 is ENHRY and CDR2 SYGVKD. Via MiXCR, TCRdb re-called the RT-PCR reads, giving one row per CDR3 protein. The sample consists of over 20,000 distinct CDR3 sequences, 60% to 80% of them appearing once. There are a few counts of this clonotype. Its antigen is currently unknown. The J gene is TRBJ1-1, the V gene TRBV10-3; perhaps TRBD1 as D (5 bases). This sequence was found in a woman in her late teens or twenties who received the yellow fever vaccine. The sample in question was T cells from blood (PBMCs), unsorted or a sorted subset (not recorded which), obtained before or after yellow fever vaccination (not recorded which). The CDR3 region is CAISDGAKNTEAFF. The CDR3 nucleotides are TGTGCCATCAGTGACGGGGCTAAGAACACTGAAGCTTTCTTT.